These T cell receptor beta chains were read from a single sample in a study of blood T cell repertoires in COVID-19. The data were produced by immunoSEQ multiplex PCR, yet TCRdb's version contains in-frame clones alone and is incomplete. Here the sample spans 200,000 to 250,000 clones, about 87% being singletons. Source material: peripheral blood. The receptors derive from a man aged 60 to 75 with acute or convalescent COVID-19. CDR3s include the opening cysteine and the closing phenylalanine or tryptophan. The order of the fields is CDR3 length, J gene, D gene, V gene, clone size, CDR3 DNA, CDR3 protein. D genes are given only for firm matches. Clone size, where shown, is once, few, many, or a class for clones that have expanded.

13,TRBJ1-1,TRBD1,TRBV4-2,few,TGTGCCAGCAGCCAACGACAGGGTACTGAAGCTTTCTTT,CASSQRQGTEAFF
15,TRBJ1-5,NA,TRBV5-6,once,TGTGCCAGCAGCTTAACGCGATTCAGCAATCAGCCCCAGCATTTT,CASSLTRFSNQPQHF
15,TRBJ2-5,TRBD1,TRBV9,NA,TGTGCCAGCAGCGTCACAGGGGTAGTAGGGGAGACCCAGTACTTC,CASSVTGVVGETQYF
15,TRBJ2-7,TRBD1,TRBV24-1,NA,TGTGCCACCAGTGGTGGGACAGGGGTATCCCACGAGCAGTACTTC,CATSGGTGVSHEQYF
17,TRBJ1-6,NA,TRBV5-4,NA,TGTGCCAGCAGCTTGTCACAGGAGAGCTCCTATAATTCACCCCTCCACTTT,CASSLSQESSYNSPLHF
16,TRBJ2-7,NA,TRBV7-6,NA,TGTGCCAGCAGCTCCCCGTCGGCGCGGGTTCCCTACGAGCAGTACTTC,CASSSPSARVPYEQYF
15,TRBJ2-3,TRBD1,TRBV15,NA,TGTGCCACCAGCAGAGGGGGCAGGGGGATGGATACGCAGTATTTT,CATSRGGRGMDTQYF
15,TRBJ2-1,TRBD2,TRBV7-2,NA,TGTGCCAGCAGCGAGGGGGGACTAGCCTACAATGAGCAGTTCTTC,CASSEGGLAYNEQFF
16,TRBJ2-5,TRBD2,TRBV7-3,NA,TGTGCCAGCAGCTTAGGGCTAGCGGGGGGTCAAGAGACCCAGTACTTC,CASSLGLAGGQETQYF
15,TRBJ2-2,TRBD1,TRBV19,NA,TGTGCCAGTAGCTGGGGACAGAAATACACCGGGGAGCTGTTTTTT,CASSWGQKYTGELFF
13,TRBJ2-7,NA,TRBV5-8,NA,TGTGCCAGCAGGCTCTCCGGGGTGGTCGAGCAGTACTTC,CASRLSGVVEQYF
16,TRBJ1-4,TRBD1,TRBV28,once,TGTGCCAGCAGTCACAAGGGACAGGGGATTAATGAAAAACTGTTTTTT,CASSHKGQGINEKLFF
15,TRBJ2-7,NA,TRBV27,NA,TGTGCCAGCCGGAATTTGAGAGGGAAGTCCTACGAGCAGTACTTC,CASRNLRGKSYEQYF
16,TRBJ2-3,NA,TRBV19,once,TGTGCCAGTAACCCAGACAGGAGAACTAGCACAGATACGCAGTATTTT,CASNPDRRTSTDTQYF
15,TRBJ2-1,TRBD1,TRBV19,NA,TGTGCCAGTAGTTTCGGGACAGGGTTGTTCGATGAGCAGTTCTTC,CASSFGTGLFDEQFF
16,TRBJ2-7,TRBD1,TRBV27,NA,TGTGCCAGCAGCTCCTCGATGGGACAGCCCACGCACGAGCAGTACTTC,CASSSSMGQPTHEQYF
14,TRBJ1-5,NA,TRBV6-5,NA,TGTGCCAGCACCCCAGGAGGAGGAGATCAGCCCCAGCATTTT,CASTPGGGDQPQHF
15,TRBJ1-2,NA,TRBV5-4,NA,TGTGCCAGCAGCCCTGGGGCTCCGGGGGACTATGGCTACACCTTC,CASSPGAPGDYGYTF
15,TRBJ1-6,NA,TRBV19,NA,TGTGCCAGTAACCAGGGGAGCTCCTATAATTCACCCCTCCACTTT,CASNQGSSYNSPLHF
12,TRBJ2-7,NA,TRBV4-3,NA,TGCGCCAGCAGCCACCCAGGGTCCGAGCAGTACTTC,CASSHPGSEQYF
16,TRBJ1-2,NA,TRBV24-1,NA,TGTGCCACTATTAAAACAGGGCCACCACCGCGGGATGGCTACACCTTC,CATIKTGPPPRDGYTF
14,TRBJ1-1,NA,TRBV7-2,NA,TGTGCCAGCAGCTTAGCGTTGTCGGGGATGGGAACTTTCTTT,CASSLALSGMGTFF
15,TRBJ2-5,TRBD1,TRBV19,once,TGTGCCAGTAGTAAGGACAGGGGGCGTAGGGAGACCCAGTACTTC,CASSKDRGRRETQYF
17,TRBJ2-1,NA,TRBV11-3,NA,TGTGCCAGCAGCTCCCCGGGCGGCGGGGCTACCTACAATGAGCAGTTCTTC,CASSSPGGGATYNEQFF
13,TRBJ2-5,NA,TRBV18,NA,TGTGCCAGCTCACCGACACCTCAAGAGACCCAGTACTTC,CASSPTPQETQYF
15,TRBJ2-7,NA,TRBV4-1,many,TGCGCCAGCAGCCACCTTCCAGGGGATTCCTACGAGCAGTACTTC,CASSHLPGDSYEQYF
14,TRBJ1-2,NA,TRBV3-1/TRBV3-2,NA,TGTGCCAGCAGCCAAGGGGGAGCCCCGGGCGGCTACACCTTC,CASSQGGAPGGYTF
17,TRBJ2-2,NA,TRBV5-4,NA,TGTGCCAGCAGCCCCGGGGTCCGTCTTGGTAACACCGGGGAGCTGTTTTTT,CASSPGVRLGNTGELFF
16,TRBJ2-5,TRBD1,TRBV4-2,NA,TGTGCCAGCAGCCAAGATCGGGGACAGGCGGTAGCGACCCAGTACTTC,CASSQDRGQAVATQYF
14,TRBJ1-5,NA,TRBV19,few,TGTGCCAGTAGTCCAGGGCAGAAGAATCAGCCCCAGCATTTT,CASSPGQKNQPQHF
16,TRBJ1-5,TRBD1,TRBV4-1,NA,TGCGCCAGCAGCCAACCGGGACAGGGTAGCAATCAGCCCCAGCATTTT,CASSQPGQGSNQPQHF
16,TRBJ2-2,NA,TRBV11-2,NA,TGTGCCAGCAGCTCTCCCCGAGCAGGGAACACCGGGGAGCTGTTTTTT,CASSSPRAGNTGELFF
14,TRBJ1-1,TRBD1,TRBV9,NA,TGTGCCAGCAGTGCCGGGACAGGGTTCACTGAAGCTTTCTTT,CASSAGTGFTEAFF
15,TRBJ2-7,NA,TRBV2,NA,TGTGCCAGCAGTGAAGGGACTCTCGTCACCTACGAGCAGTACTTC,CASSEGTLVTYEQYF
16,TRBJ2-3,NA,TRBV28,few,TGTGCCAGCAGTAACCTTTCAGGGAGGTTCACAGATACGCAGTATTTT,CASSNLSGRFTDTQYF
14,TRBJ1-5,TRBD1,TRBV18,NA,TGTGCCAGCTCACGGGGGACAGCGGCAGAGCCCCAGCATTTT,CASSRGTAAEPQHF